The TCR beta chain under discussion was sequenced for a study of T cell changes during pregnancy in multiple sclerosis. Clones were sequenced by immunoSEQ multiplex PCR, and TCRdb holds only the in-frame ones, with some missing. The sample holds 85,000 to 120,000 clones, 85% to 95% seen once. The CDR3 extends over 13 amino acids. Germline V gene sequence: CDR1 MNHNS, CDR2 SASEGT. Trimming pared 11 bases from V and 2 bases from J, leaving 16 bases between. The clonotype comes from a female donor with multiple sclerosis, enrolled in a pregnancy study. Sequences were derived from peripheral blood, sampled after pregnancy. The rearrangement links TRBV6-1 to TRBJ2-7, with D perhaps matching TRBD2 (6 bases). The DNA for the CDR3 is TGTGCCGTAGGAGGGTGGAGCACCTACGAGCAGTACTTC. Encoded protein: CAVGGWSTYEQYF.